A single sample is the source of the 2 T cell receptor beta chains below, sequenced in a study of blood T cell repertoires in COVID-19. TCRdb's table, derived via immunoSEQ multiplex PCR, lists solely in-frame clones and lacks some. The sample includes about 170,000 clones, roughly 90% of them seen just once. The sample consisted of peripheral blood. These receptors all stem from a man between 18 and 29 years old with COVID-19, enrolled during active disease.

This clone was seen only once. The CDR3 here is CAWNSGDLYEQYF. CDR3 coding DNA: TGTGCCTGGAATAGCGGTGATCTCTACGAGCAGTACTTC. The rearrangement uses TRBV30 and TRBJ2-7, with D perhaps TRBD2 (6 bases). Germline V lookup: CDR1 GTSNPN, CDR2 SVGIG (reference sequence). The CDR3 has 13 amino acids. The V and J ends lost 4 bases and 3 bases respectively, with 13 bases between them.

This clone has a single count. The chain employs TRBV4-3 and TRBJ2-3, with 10 bases identical to TRBD1. Looked up from germline, CDR1 is LGHNA and CDR2 is YSLEER. J lost 4 bases, V lost 3 bases, and 4 bases had no gene match. The CDR3 is 15 amino acids. This CDR3 reads CASSHQTGGADTQYF. The CDR3 region has the DNA TGCGCCAGCAGCCACCAGACAGGGGGCGCAGATACGCAGTATTTT.